These T cell receptor beta chains were read from a single sample in a study of blood T cell repertoires in COVID-19. TCRdb keeps only in-frame clones here, not all; method: immunoSEQ multiplex PCR. The sample consists of approximately 300,000 clones, about nine tenths of them appearing once. The sample was PBMCs or T cells enriched from blood (not recorded which). The receptors here all came from a woman between 18 and 29 years old who had recovered from COVID-19. Each CDR3 is given with its conserved first and last residue. The order of the fields is clone size, J gene, D gene, V gene, CDR3 protein, CDR3 DNA. A D gene is named only where the DNA matches it firmly. A clone size is listed for some rows: how often the clone was seen (once, few, many), or a class if it is expanded.

size: .
J: TRBJ1-1
D: .
V: TRBV30
CDR3: CAWSLGGHEAFF
DNA: TGTGCCTGGAGTTTGGGGGGGCACGAAGCTTTCTTT

size: .
J: TRBJ1-1
D: .
V: TRBV7-2
CDR3: CASSLTWTENTEAFF
DNA: TGTGCCAGCAGCTTAACATGGACAGAGAACACTGAAGCTTTCTTT

size: .
J: TRBJ1-1
D: .
V: TRBV28
CDR3: CASSHLPGGTNTEAFF
DNA: TGTGCCAGCAGCCACCTTCCGGGAGGGACAAACACTGAAGCTTTCTTT

size: .
J: TRBJ2-5
D: .
V: TRBV7-6
CDR3: CASSYLRDSEGETQYF
DNA: TGTGCCAGCAGCTACCTCCGGGACTCCGAGGGGGAGACCCAGTACTTC

size: many
J: TRBJ1-2
D: .
V: TRBV5-4
CDR3: CASSQLSDYGYTF
DNA: TGTGCCAGCAGCCAGTTATCCGACTATGGCTACACCTTC

size: once
J: TRBJ2-5
D: .
V: TRBV2
CDR3: CASRGVRETQYF
DNA: TGTGCCAGCAGAGGGGTTCGAGAGACCCAGTACTTC

size: .
J: TRBJ1-4
D: .
V: TRBV7-9
CDR3: CASSAAGDDEKLFF
DNA: TGTGCCAGCAGCGCGGCCGGCGACGATGAAAAACTGTTTTTT

size: .
J: TRBJ1-1
D: TRBD1
V: TRBV9
CDR3: CASSARTGHMNTEAFF
DNA: TGTGCCAGCAGCGCGCGGACAGGGCATATGAACACTGAAGCTTTCTTT

size: .
J: TRBJ1-2
D: .
V: TRBV4-1
CDR3: CASSQVLGRYTF
DNA: TGCGCCAGCAGCCAAGTTTTGGGCCGCTACACCTTC

size: .
J: TRBJ1-5
D: TRBD1
V: TRBV27
CDR3: CASSEKDRGQPQHF
DNA: TGTGCCAGCAGTGAAAAAGACAGGGGTCAGCCCCAGCATTTT

size: .
J: TRBJ1-5
D: TRBD1
V: TRBV28
CDR3: CASRGQNQPQHF
DNA: TGTGCCAGCAGGGGACAGAATCAGCCCCAGCATTTT

size: medium-sized
J: TRBJ2-1
D: TRBD2
V: TRBV24-1
CDR3: CATSDSNWASGGAHEQFF
DNA: TGTGCCACCAGTGACTCCAATTGGGCTAGCGGGGGGGCCCATGAGCAGTTCTTC

size: few
J: TRBJ2-6
D: .
V: TRBV10-3
CDR3: CAITTPGANVLTF
DNA: TGTGCCATCACTACCCCTGGGGCCAACGTCCTGACTTTC

size: few
J: TRBJ1-6
D: .
V: TRBV27
CDR3: CASSWSSSYNSPLHF
DNA: TGTGCCAGCAGTTGGTCCAGCTCCTATAATTCACCCCTCCACTTT

size: .
J: TRBJ1-1
D: .
V: TRBV20-1
CDR3: CSCHMNTEAFF
DNA: TGCTCCTGTCACATGAACACTGAAGCTTTCTTT

size: .
J: TRBJ1-2
D: TRBD1
V: TRBV5-4
CDR3: CASSLGGTDLFYGYTF
DNA: TGTGCCAGCAGCTTGGGAGGGACAGACCTATTCTATGGCTACACCTTC

size: .
J: TRBJ1-1
D: .
V: TRBV28
CDR3: CASSSGLMNTEAFF
DNA: TGTGCCAGCAGTTCCGGACTTATGAACACTGAAGCTTTCTTT

size: few
J: TRBJ1-2
D: TRBD1
V: TRBV7-9
CDR3: CASIETGPRPLYGYTF
DNA: TGTGCCAGCATCGAGACAGGGCCTCGCCCTCTCTATGGCTACACCTTC

size: .
J: TRBJ1-5
D: TRBD1
V: TRBV5-1
CDR3: CASSTTGGGDQPQHF
DNA: TGCGCCAGCAGCACGACAGGGGGAGGTGATCAGCCCCAGCATTTT

size: .
J: TRBJ2-3
D: TRBD2
V: TRBV7-3
CDR3: CASSLGTSADTQYF
DNA: TGTGCCAGCAGCTTAGGGACTAGCGCAGATACGCAGTATTTT

size: .
J: TRBJ2-7
D: .
V: TRBV20-1
CDR3: CSARRTAGQYF
DNA: TGCAGTGCTAGAAGGACGGCGGGACAGTACTTC

size: .
J: TRBJ2-1
D: TRBD2
V: TRBV7-9
CDR3: CASSSVGAGREARYNEQFF
DNA: TGTGCCAGCAGCTCCGTCGGGGCGGGGCGGGAGGCAAGGTACAATGAGCAGTTCTTC

size: .
J: TRBJ1-5
D: .
V: TRBV10-1
CDR3: CASSESRTHSNQPQHF
DNA: TGCGCCAGCAGTGAGTCGAGGACACATAGCAATCAGCCCCAGCATTTT

size: .
J: TRBJ1-6
D: TRBD1
V: TRBV2
CDR3: CASSDGTGNSPLHF
DNA: TGTGCCAGCAGTGACGGGACAGGGAATTCACCCCTCCACTTT

size: .
J: TRBJ1-2
D: .
V: TRBV7-6
CDR3: CASSSGNNYGYTF
DNA: TGTGCCAGCAGTAGCGGGAACAATTATGGCTACACCTTC

size: .
J: TRBJ2-7
D: .
V: TRBV2
CDR3: CASSQGGSYEQYF
DNA: TGTGCCAGCAGCCAAGGGGGCTCCTACGAGCAGTACTTC

size: .
J: TRBJ2-1
D: .
V: TRBV27
CDR3: CASSLRRALPGNEQFF
DNA: TGTGCCAGCAGTTTACGGAGGGCCCTACCAGGGAATGAGCAGTTCTTC

size: .
J: TRBJ1-3
D: TRBD1
V: TRBV5-6
CDR3: CASSSGQGVENTIYF
DNA: TGTGCCAGCAGCTCGGGACAGGGGGTCGAAAACACCATATATTTT

size: .
J: TRBJ2-1
D: .
V: TRBV9
CDR3: CASSVAASSYNEQFF
DNA: TGTGCCAGCAGCGTAGCGGCTAGCTCCTACAATGAGCAGTTCTTC

size: .
J: TRBJ1-5
D: .
V: TRBV4-1
CDR3: CASSQDRIQPQHF
DNA: TGCGCCAGCAGCCAAGACAGGATTCAGCCCCAGCATTTT

size: .
J: TRBJ2-3
D: .
V: TRBV5-1
CDR3: CASSLAGTEDTQYF
DNA: TGCGCCAGCAGCTTGGCCGGGACTGAGGATACGCAGTATTTT

size: .
J: TRBJ2-1
D: TRBD2
V: TRBV18
CDR3: CASSLVREADEQFF
DNA: TGTGCCAGCTCACTGGTGCGGGAGGCCGATGAGCAGTTCTTC

size: .
J: TRBJ2-2
D: .
V: TRBV10-3
CDR3: CAISFQATNTGELFF
DNA: TGTGCCATCAGTTTTCAGGCCACGAACACCGGGGAGCTGTTTTTT